The text below deals with one T cell receptor beta chain. In this sample, this clonotype turned up a few times. Which antigen it targets is not known. Base qualities are not recorded, but no much larger clone differs from it by a single base. These reads were obtained on an Illumina HiSeq 1500. TCRdb reanalyzed the raw reads on its own, using fastp at Q25 for trimming and MiXCR for clone calling, and kept in-frame beta chains. Entries that share a CDR3 protein sequence are merged under the most common genes and DNA. This sample has roughly 180,000 distinct CDR3 sequences in its table, and about a fifth of those were observed once. Jointly, the top ten make up roughly 25% of the sample. The entry originates in a study of T cell repertoires in cytomegalovirus infection (dated 2019 in TCRdb). For context, the study as a whole: The peptide stimulations were aimed at well-studied HLA-B-restricted epitopes as well as recently identified HLA-C-restricted CMV epitopes, whose presentation resists viral immunomodulation. The HLA type of each donor mattered for the analysis, because public TCR beta signatures pointed to carriage of CMV infection along with the matching HLA type.

Measured from the cysteine to the phenylalanine, the CDR3 is 14 residues long. CDR3 DNA is the only sequence kept; it has 42 bases, read in frame from the first base. Between the V and J ends, shortened by 5 bases and 8 bases respectively, the junction contains 20 bases. The germline V gene (reference sequence) supplies CDR1 GTSNPN and CDR2 SVGIG. The sample's treatment or condition label is to be understood as: in vitro stimulation with specific CMV peptide epitopes to enrich CMV-specific T cells. Broader findings and caveats from the paper: Carriers of CMV infection plus the relevant HLA type were discriminated by the cumulative frequency of public TCR beta family members in the study cohort and in an independent 352-donor cohort. The ex vivo response was dominated by HLA-C-restricted CMV-specific TCR beta clonotypes, which also provided the single most frequent clonotype in two of eight donors.

The sequence joins TRBV30 to TRBJ2-3; the D element could tentatively be TRBD1 or TRBD2, as 5 bases agree for each. The sequenced sample was CD8+ T cells from cultured PBMCs, obtained from culture after CMV antigen stimulation. The sequence derives from a human donor in good health (CMV status not recorded). Some clones in this sample may be carry-over from other donors' samples. The DNA is as follows: TGTGCCTGGGGACCCGGCGGCAGGGAGTTTACGCAGTATTTT. This encodes CAWGPGGREFTQYF.